The sequence of this T cell receptor beta chain was determined in a study of early T cells in non-severe SARS-CoV-2 infection. Whole-study context: Sequencing input comprised bulk RNA from unsorted whole blood; chain pairing was not available. Study results and caveats: Matching results from VDJdb favored anti-spike CD8 responses, leaving private and CD4 specificities undetected.

A remark on this clonotype: Its antigen is not known.

V was cut by 0 bases and J by 3 bases, with 9 bases left in between. Germline V CDR1 and CDR2: LNHNV, YYDKDF (reference sequence). The CDR3 runs to 15 residues. Individual cDNA molecules received unique molecular identifiers during library preparation. TCRdb fed the 5' RACE reads into MiXCR, producing one record per CDR3 protein. The sample includes tens of thousands of distinct CDR3 sequences, 9.5% to 13% of them seen just once. The sequence was collected from an adult who was a healthcare worker with PCR-confirmed SARS-CoV-2 infection or an uninfected control (not recorded which). The sequences come from whole blood, collected at baseline. The chain couples TRBV15 to TRBJ2-4, with D maybe TRBD2 (5 bases). CDR3 sequence: CATSRERVDKNIQYF. In DNA form, the CDR3 reads TGTGCCACCAGCAGAGAGAGGGTCGACAAAAACATTCAGTACTTC. The whole variable domain, remainder taken from reference TRBV15 and TRBJ2-4, is DAMVIQNPRYQVTQFGKPVTLSCSQTLNHNVMYWYQQKSSQAPKLLFHYYDKDFNNEADTPDNFQSRRPNTSFCFLDIRSPGLGDTAMYLCATSRERVDKNIQYFGAGTRLSVL.